This T cell receptor (beta chain) is drawn from a study of T cells in Graves' hyperthyroidism and ophthalmopathy. Study outcomes and limitations: Expanded thyroid clonotypes (above 0.001) were mostly also found in blood. Onset of ophthalmopathy came a median 6.5 months after the model predicted it.

The TCR beta CDR3 regions underwent amplification using RNA transcripts as the source. An initial round of RT-PCR targeting the TCR CDR3 relied on the HTBI primer set. Using its own MiXCR run on the multiplex PCR reads, TCRdb lists one record per CDR3 protein. The data hold hundreds of thousands of distinct CDR3 sequences, with 45% observed a single time. In regard to this clonotype: Its specificity is unknown.

Clinical symptoms, serum thyroxine, TRAb, thyroid ultrasound and orbital computed tomography informed diagnoses. The sequence came from an adult man with Graves' disease, either hyperthyroidism or ophthalmopathy (not recorded which). Sample: peripheral blood or thyroid tissue (not recorded which).

CDR3 bases: TGTGCTAGAGATAATGGGCAGGGGGTCTATGGCTACACCTTC. Translating it yields CARDNGQGVYGYTF. The chain combines TRBV7-9 with TRBJ1-2; 7 bases are a match to TRBD1. From germline, CDR1 is SEHNR and CDR2 FQNEAQ (reference sequence). The CDR3 is 14 residues long.